This TCR beta chain was captured by sequencing in a study of cytomegalovirus exposure and HLA in healthy donors. A multiplex PCR was run with 60 Vbeta primers and 13 Jbeta primers. Some clones are missing from TCRdb's copy, which holds only in-frame ones; the method was immunoSEQ multiplex PCR. Recorded here are about 170,000 clones; the top ten clones represent 1% to 1.5%. Germline V gene sequence: CDR1 MNHNS, CDR2 SASEGT. This CDR3 region has 15 residues. Between the trimmed V and J ends, which lost 1 base and 7 bases, there was a span of 13 bases. J is TRBJ1-4 and V is TRBV6-1, with a possible D match to TRBD1 (6 bases). The sequenced material came from PBMCs. The receptor was derived from a woman aged 60-75 years in good health and CMV-seronegative. Here the CDR3 reads CASSEDRASGEKLFF. DNA of the CDR3: TGTGCCAGCAGTGAAGACAGGGCCTCTGGTGAAAAACTGTTTTTT.